This T cell receptor beta chain was obtained from a study of shared clonotypes between healthy human individuals. Study in general: Donors consisted of a couple of women and a few men between 18 and 49. Plates per donor: three CD4 naive, three CD4 memory, two CD8 naive, one CD8 memory. Study findings and constraints: It was expected that sequencing depth would affect clonotype sharing among donors.

Details on this clone: Its antigen is unknown.

Original handling: For the immunoSEQ data, sequences were junction-only without quality scores, so filtering differed. Measured with immunoSEQ multiplex PCR; TCRdb has only the in-frame clones, and not every one. From that table come the V and J calls and clone size; the DNA was used to work out D and trimming. This sample carries millions of clones, 85% to 95% of them seen once, and the ten largest clones take under 0.15%. Germline assignment: CDR1 SGHDN and CDR2 FVKESK. With 1 base clipped from V and 7 bases from J, the junction kept 4 bases outside the gene matches. This CDR3 is built from 15 residues.

The chain uses TRBV14 and TRBJ2-1; 10 positions agree with TRBD2. Material: naive CD4+ T cells sorted from blood. The subset: CD45RA+ positively selected. The sequence derives from a young man in good health. The DNA for the CDR3 is TGTGCCAGCAGCCAAGGCCTAGCGGGAGCAAATGAGCAGTTCTTC. Its protein is CASSQGLAGANEQFF.